This T cell receptor beta chain derives from a study of T-cell memory formation after mild COVID-19. From germline, CDR1 is SGHRS and CDR2 YFSETQ. Trimming cost V 3 bases and J 0 bases; bases outside gene matches: 6. The CDR3 is 17 amino acids. TCRdb processed the 5' RACE reads anew with MiXCR; each CDR3 protein has one entry. Of fewer than 450,000 distinct CDR3 sequences listed, 20% to 30% are singletons. The specimen sequenced was PBMCs or a T cell subset sorted from them (not recorded which). The J gene is TRBJ2-6, the V gene TRBV5-1; TRBD1 matches 7 bases. The source of this sequence is an adult woman who had mild COVID-19 (a few samples of this study predate the infection). Cell type and time point are not known. In DNA form, the CDR3 reads TGCGCCAGCAGCTCGCCGGGACAGAGCTCTGGGGCCAACGTCCTGACTTTC. Its translation is CASSSPGQSSGANVLTF.